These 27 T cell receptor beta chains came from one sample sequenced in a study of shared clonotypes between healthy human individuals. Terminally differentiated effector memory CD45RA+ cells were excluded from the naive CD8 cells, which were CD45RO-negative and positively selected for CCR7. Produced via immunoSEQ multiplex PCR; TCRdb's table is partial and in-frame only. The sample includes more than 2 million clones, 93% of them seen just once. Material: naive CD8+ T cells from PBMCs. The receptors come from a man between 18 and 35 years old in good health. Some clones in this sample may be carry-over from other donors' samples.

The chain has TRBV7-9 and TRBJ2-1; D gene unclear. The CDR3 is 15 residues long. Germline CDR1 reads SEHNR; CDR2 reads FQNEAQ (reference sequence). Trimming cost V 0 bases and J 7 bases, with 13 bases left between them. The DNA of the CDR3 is TGTGCCAGCAGCTTAGCTGGCCTACTGGGGAATGAGCAGTTCTTC. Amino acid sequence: CASSLAGLLGNEQFF.

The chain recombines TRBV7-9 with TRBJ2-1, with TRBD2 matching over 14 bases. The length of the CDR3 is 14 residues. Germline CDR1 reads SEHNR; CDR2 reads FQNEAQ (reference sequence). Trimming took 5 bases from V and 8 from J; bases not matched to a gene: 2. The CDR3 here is CASSGGLAGDEQFF. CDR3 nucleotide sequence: TGTGCCAGCAGCGGGGGACTAGCGGGAGATGAGCAGTTCTTC.

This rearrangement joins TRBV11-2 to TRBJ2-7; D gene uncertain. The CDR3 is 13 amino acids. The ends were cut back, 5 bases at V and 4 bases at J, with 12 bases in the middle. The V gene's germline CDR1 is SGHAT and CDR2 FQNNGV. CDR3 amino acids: CASSPSLSYEQYF. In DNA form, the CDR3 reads TGTGCCAGCAGCCCCAGTTTGAGTTACGAGCAGTACTTC. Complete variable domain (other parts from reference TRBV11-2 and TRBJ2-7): EAGVAQSPRYKIIEKRQSVAFWCNPISGHATLYWYQQILGQGPKLLIQFQNNGVVDDSQLPKDRFSAERLKGVDSTLKIQPAKLEDSAVYLCASSPSLSYEQYFGPGTRLTVT.

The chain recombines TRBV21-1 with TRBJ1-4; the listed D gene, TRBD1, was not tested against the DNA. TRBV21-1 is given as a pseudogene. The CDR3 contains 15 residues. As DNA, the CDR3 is TGTGCCAGCAGCGCCAACAGGGGGCGATTTGAAAAACTGTTTTTT. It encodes CASSANRGRFEKLFF.

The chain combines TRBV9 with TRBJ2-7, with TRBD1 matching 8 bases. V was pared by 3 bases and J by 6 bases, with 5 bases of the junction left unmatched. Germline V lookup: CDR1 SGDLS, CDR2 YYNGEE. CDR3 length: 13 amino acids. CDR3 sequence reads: CASSARQGFEQYF. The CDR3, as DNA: TGTGCCAGCAGCGCCAGACAGGGGTTCGAGCAGTACTTC.

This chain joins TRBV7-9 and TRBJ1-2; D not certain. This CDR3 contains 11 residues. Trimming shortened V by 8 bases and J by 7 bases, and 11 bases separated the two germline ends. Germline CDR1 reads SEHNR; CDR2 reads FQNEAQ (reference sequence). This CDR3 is CASRLGSGYTF. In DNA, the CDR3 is TGTGCCAGCCGGCTTGGCAGTGGCTACACCTTC.

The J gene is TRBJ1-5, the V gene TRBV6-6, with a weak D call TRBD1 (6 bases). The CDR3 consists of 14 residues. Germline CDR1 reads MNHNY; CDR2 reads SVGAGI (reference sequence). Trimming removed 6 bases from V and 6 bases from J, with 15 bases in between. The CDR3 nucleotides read TGTGCCAGCAGCGTACAGGGTCCGGTTCAGCCCCAGCATTTT. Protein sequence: CASSVQGPVQPQHF.

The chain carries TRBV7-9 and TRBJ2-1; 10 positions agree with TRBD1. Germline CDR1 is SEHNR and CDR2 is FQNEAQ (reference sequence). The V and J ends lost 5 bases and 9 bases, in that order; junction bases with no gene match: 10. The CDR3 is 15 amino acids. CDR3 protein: CASSKTGTGDTEQFF. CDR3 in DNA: TGTGCCAGCAGCAAAACCGGGACAGGGGATACTGAGCAGTTCTTC.

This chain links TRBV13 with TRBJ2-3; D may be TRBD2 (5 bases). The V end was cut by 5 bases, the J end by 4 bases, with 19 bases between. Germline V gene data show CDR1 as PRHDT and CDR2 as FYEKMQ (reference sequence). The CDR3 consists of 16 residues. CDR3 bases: TGTGCCAGCAGCCAACAAACTAGTCGGGCCCCAGATACGCAGTATTTT. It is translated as CASSQQTSRAPDTQYF.

CDR3 nucleotides: TGTGCCAGCAGTTTAGTTCGGCAGTACTCCTACAATGAGCAGTTCTTC. It specifies CASSLVRQYSYNEQFF. The gene calls are TRBV27 and TRBJ2-1, with no clear D. Germline CDR1 is MNHEY and CDR2 is SMNVEV (reference sequence). CDR3 length: 16 amino acids. V was trimmed by 2 bases and J by 0 bases, leaving 11 bases between them.

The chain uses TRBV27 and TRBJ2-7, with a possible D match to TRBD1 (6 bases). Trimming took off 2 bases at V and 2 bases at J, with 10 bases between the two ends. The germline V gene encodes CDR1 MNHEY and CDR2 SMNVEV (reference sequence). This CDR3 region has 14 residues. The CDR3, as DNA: TGTGCCAGCAGTTTAACAGGGTCCCCCTACGAGCAGTACTTC. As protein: CASSLTGSPYEQYF.

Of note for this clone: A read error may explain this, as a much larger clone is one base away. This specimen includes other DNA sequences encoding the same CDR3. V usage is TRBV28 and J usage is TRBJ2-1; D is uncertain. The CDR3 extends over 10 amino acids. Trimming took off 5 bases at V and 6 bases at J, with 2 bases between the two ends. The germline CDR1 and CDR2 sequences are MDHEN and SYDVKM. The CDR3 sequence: CASSVNEQFF. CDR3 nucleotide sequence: TGTGCCAGCAGTGTCAATGAGCAGTTCTTC.

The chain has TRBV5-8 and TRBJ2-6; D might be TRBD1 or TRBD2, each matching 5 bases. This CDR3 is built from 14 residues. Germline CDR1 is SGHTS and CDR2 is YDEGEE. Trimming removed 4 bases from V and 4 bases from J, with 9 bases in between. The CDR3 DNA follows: TGTGCCAGCAGCAAGCGGACAGGGGCCAACGTCCTGACTTTC. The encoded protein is CASSKRTGANVLTF. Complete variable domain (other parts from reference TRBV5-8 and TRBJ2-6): EAGVTQSPTHLIKTRGQQATLRCSPISGHTSVYWYQQALGLGLQFLLWYDEGEERNRGNFPPRFSGRQFPNYSSELNVNALELEDSALYLCASSKRTGANVLTFGAGSRLTVL.

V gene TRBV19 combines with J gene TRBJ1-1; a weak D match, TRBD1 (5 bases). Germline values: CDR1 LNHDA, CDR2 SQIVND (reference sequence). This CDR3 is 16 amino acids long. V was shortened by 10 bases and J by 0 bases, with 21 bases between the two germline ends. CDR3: CATSPTGGFMNTEAFF. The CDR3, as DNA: TGTGCCACCTCCCCCACGGGGGGGTTCATGAACACTGAAGCTTTCTTT.

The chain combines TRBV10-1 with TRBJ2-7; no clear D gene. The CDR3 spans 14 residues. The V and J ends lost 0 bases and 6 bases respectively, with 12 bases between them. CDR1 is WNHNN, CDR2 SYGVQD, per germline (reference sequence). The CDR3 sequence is CASSESIESPEQYF. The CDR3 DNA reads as TGCGCCAGCAGTGAGTCGATAGAATCTCCCGAGCAGTACTTC.

In DNA, the CDR3 is TGTGCCAGCACCCCCCGACAGGGTGAGAGATCAGAAGCTTTCTTT. Amino acid sequence: CASTPRQGERSEAFF. The chain is built from TRBV27 and TRBJ1-1, with 7 bases identical to TRBD1. This CDR3 is 15 amino acids long. Germline CDR1 reads MNHEY; CDR2 reads SMNVEV (reference sequence). V shed 7 bases, J shed 8 bases, and the junction held 16 bases outside the gene matches.

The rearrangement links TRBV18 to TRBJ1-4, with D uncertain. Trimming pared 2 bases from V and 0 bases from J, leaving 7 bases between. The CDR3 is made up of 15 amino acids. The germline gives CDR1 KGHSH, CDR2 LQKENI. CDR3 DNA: TGTGCCAGCTCACCAGTGGTTGCAACTAATGAAAAACTGTTTTTT. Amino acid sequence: CASSPVVATNEKLFF. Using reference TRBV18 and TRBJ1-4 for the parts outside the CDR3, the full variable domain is NAGVMQNPRHLVRRRGQEARLRCSPMKGHSHVYWYRQLPEEGLKFMVYLQKENIIDESGMPKERFSAEFPKEGPSILRIQQVVRGDSAAYFCASSPVVATNEKLFFGSGTQLSVL.

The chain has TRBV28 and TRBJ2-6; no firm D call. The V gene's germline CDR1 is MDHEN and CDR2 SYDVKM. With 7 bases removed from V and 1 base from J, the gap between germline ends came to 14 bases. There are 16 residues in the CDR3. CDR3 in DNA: TGTGCCAGCACTCCTCTGATGGGGTCTGGGGCCAACGTCCTGACTTTC. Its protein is CASTPLMGSGANVLTF.

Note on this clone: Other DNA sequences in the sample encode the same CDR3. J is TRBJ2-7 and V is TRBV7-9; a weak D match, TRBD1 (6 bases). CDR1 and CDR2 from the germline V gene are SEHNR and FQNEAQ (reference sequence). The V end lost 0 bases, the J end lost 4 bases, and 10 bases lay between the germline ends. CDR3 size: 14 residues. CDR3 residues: CASSLAGRGYEQYF. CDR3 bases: TGTGCCAGCAGCTTAGCTGGCAGGGGATACGAGCAGTACTTC.

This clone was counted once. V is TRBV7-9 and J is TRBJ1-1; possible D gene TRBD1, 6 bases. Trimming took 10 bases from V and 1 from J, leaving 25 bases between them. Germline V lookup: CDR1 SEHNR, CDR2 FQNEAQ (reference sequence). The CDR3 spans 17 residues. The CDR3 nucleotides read TGTGCCACCTCTTCAGGGGTAGTAGGATTGGGGAACACTGAAGCTTTCTTT. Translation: CATSSGVVGLGNTEAFF.

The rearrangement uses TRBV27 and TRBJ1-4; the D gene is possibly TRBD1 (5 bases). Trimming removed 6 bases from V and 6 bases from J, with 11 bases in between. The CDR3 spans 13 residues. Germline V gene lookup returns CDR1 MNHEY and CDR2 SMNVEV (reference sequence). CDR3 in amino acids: CASRDLGDEKLFF. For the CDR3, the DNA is TGTGCCAGCAGAGATCTAGGGGATGAAAAACTGTTTTTT.

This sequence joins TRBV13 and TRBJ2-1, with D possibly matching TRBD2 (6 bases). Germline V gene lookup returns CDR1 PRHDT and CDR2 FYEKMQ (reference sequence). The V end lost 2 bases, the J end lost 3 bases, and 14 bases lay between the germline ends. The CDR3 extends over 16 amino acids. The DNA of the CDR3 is TGTGCCAGCAGCTTAAGGGACTGGGTAAACTACAATGAGCAGTTCTTC. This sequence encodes CASSLRDWVNYNEQFF.

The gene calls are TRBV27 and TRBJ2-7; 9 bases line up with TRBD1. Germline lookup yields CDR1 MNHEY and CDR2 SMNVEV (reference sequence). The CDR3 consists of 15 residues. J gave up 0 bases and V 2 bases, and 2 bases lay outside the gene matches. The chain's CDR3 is CASSLMGQGSYEQYF. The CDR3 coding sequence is TGTGCCAGCAGTTTAATGGGACAGGGCTCCTACGAGCAGTACTTC.

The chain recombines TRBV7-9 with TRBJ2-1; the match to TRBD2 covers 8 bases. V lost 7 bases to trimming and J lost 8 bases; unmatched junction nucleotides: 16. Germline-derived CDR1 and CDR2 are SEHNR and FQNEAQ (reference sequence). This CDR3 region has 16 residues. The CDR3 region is CASTLRRGAGEHEQFF. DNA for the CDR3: TGTGCCAGCACCCTCCGGCGGGGAGCGGGAGAGCATGAGCAGTTCTTC.

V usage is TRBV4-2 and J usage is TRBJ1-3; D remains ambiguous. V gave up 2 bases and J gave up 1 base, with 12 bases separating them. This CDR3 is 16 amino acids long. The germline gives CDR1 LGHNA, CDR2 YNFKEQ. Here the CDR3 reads CASSQLGLESGNTIYF. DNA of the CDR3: TGTGCCAGCAGCCAATTAGGGTTGGAATCTGGAAACACCATATATTTT.

The CDR3 nucleotides are TGTGCCAGCGGCCACCGGGCCTCCCGAATAGCCTACAATGAGCAGTTCTTC. It yields the protein CASGHRASRIAYNEQFF. This rearrangement joins TRBV27 to TRBJ2-1; D unresolved. The CDR3 is 17 amino acids. V dropped 8 bases and J dropped 2 bases, with 22 bases sitting between them. Per the germline V gene, CDR1 is MNHEY and CDR2 is SMNVEV (reference sequence).

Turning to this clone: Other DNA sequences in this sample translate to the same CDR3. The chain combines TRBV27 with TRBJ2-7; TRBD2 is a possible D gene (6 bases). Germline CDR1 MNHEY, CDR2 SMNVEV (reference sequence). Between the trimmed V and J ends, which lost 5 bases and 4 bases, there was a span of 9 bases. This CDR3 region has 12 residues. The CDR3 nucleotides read TGTGCCAGCAGTCCTGGGGGGTACGAGCAGTACTTC. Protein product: CASSPGGYEQYF.